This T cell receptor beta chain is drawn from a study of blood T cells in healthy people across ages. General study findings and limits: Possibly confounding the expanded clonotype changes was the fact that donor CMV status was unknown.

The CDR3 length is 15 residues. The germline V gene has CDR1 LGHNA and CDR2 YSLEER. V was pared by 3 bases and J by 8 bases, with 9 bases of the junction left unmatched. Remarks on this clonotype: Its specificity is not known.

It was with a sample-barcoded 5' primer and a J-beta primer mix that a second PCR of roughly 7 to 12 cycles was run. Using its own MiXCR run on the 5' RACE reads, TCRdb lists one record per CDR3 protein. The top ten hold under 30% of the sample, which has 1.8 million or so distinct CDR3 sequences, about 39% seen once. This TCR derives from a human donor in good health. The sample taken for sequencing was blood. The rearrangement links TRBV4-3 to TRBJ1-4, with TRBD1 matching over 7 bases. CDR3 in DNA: TGCGCCAGCAGCCATACCGACAGGGAGTACGAAAAACTGTTTTTT. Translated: CASSHTDREYEKLFF.